This T cell receptor beta chain stems from a study of shared T cell receptors in the human thymus (dated by TCRdb to about 2021). Looking at the study overall: The study investigated the way shared, self-reactive T-cell receptor alpha chains are produced in the human thymus.

V was cut back by 2 bases and J by 2 bases, leaving a gap of 14 bases between them. Inclusive of the bounding cysteine and phenylalanine, the CDR3 is 16 residues long. Kept here is only the CDR3 DNA, which spans 48 bases and is read in frame from base 1. CDR1 and CDR2, looked up from the germline V gene, are SGHTA and FQGTGA. The method was the immunoSEQ multiplex PCR assay. TCRdb stores this immuneACCESS table with in-frame sequences only. Part of the clones is absent; in the studies checked, under half of the shortfall reflects unresolved V genes, and no reason is known for the rest. The sample has about 380,000 clones on record, around 93% of them singletons. Around 0.019% of the sample is held by the ten biggest clonotypes. To note about this clone: The specificity of this receptor is unknown. Base-call qualities are not available, and no considerably larger clone is one nucleotide away.

The sequencing sample was made of thymocytes. The receptor was isolated from a human donor. This chain joins TRBV7-3 to TRBJ2-3, with no reliable assignment of the D segment. The nucleotide sequence reads as follows: TGTGCCAGCAGCTTAGCTTCCGGGCATCCCACAGATACGCAGTATTTT. The resulting protein is CASSLASGHPTDTQYF.